This T cell receptor beta chain was captured in a study of blood T cell repertoires in COVID-19. Study-level information: COVID-19 samples, acute and convalescent, were from the United States, Italy and Spain. The cDNA or gDNA used as material had been derived from T cells, B-cell-depleted T cells, or PBMCs.

CDR1 and CDR2 (germline): SGHRS, YFSETQ. The ends lost 0 bases at V and 4 bases at J; junction bases unmatched: 5. The CDR3 is 15 residues long. Source study methods: Estimated nucleated cell counts came from reference gene primer amplification. The assay was immunoSEQ multiplex PCR, and TCRdb's table has in-frame clones only and misses some. V and J calls and clone size are copied from that table; D and trimming were computed from the DNA. The sample lists 98,000 or so clones, more than 75% seen once, with 20% to 30% in the top ten. The V gene is TRBV5-1, the J gene TRBJ2-3; the match to TRBD1 covers 7 bases. The sequenced sample consisted of peripheral blood. This receptor was obtained from a man aged 55 to 70 with acute or convalescent COVID-19. The CDR3, as DNA: TGCGCCAGCAGCTTGGCCTTCGGACAGGCAGATACGCAGTATTTT. This encodes CASSLAFGQADTQYF. The whole variable domain, filled in from reference TRBV5-1 and TRBJ2-3, reads KAGVTQTPRYLIKTRGQQVTLSCSPISGHRSVSWYQQTPGQGLQFLFEYFSETQRNKGNFPGRFSGRQFSNSRSEMNVSTLELGDSALYLCASSLAFGQADTQYFGPGTRLTVL.